This TCR beta chain was documented in a study of graft-versus-host responses after intestinal transplantation. Study-wide context: Multivisceral, liver-intestinal, or isolated intestinal transplants were performed in recipients. Anti-thymocyte globulin was used for induction in all recipients, who then took tacrolimus and steroids for approximately 3 years.

TCRdb's table, derived via immunoSEQ multiplex PCR, lists solely in-frame clones and lacks some. Of about 86,000 clones listed, more than 85% are singletons. The CDR3 contains 15 residues. The germline V gene encodes CDR1 KGHSH and CDR2 LQKENI. Trimming removed 1 base from V and 3 bases from J, with 12 bases in between. Study-wide results and limits: GvH clones occurred in recipient marrow; some first appeared in ileum or blood.

Remarks on this clone: Its antigen is unknown.

The source was unstimulated CD8+ T cells sorted from spleen or lymph node cells, collected before intestinal transplant. The gene calls are TRBV18 and TRBJ1-1; the D gene is possibly TRBD1 (6 bases). This sequence originates from a human donor who received an intestinal transplant. The CDR3 nucleotides are TGTGCCAGCTCACCACTGGACAGTGAGTACACTGAAGCTTTCTTT. This gives the protein CASSPLDSEYTEAFF.